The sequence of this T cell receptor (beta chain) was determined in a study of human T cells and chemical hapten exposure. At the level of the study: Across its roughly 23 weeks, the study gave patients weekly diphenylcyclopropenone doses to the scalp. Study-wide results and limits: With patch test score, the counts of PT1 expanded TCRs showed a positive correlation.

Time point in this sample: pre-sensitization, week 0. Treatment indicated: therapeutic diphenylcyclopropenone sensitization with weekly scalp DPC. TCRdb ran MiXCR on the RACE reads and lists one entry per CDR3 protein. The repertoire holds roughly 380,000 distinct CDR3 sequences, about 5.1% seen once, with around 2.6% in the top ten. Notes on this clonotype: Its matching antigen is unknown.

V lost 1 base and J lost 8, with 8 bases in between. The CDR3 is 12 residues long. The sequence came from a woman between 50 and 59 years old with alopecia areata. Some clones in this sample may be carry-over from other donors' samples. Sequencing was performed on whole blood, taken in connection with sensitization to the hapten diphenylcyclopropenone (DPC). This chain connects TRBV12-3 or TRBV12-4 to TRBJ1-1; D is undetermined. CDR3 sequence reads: CASSLVPGEAFF. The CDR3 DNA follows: TGTGCCAGCAGTTTAGTACCGGGGGAAGCTTTCTTT.